This T cell receptor (beta chain) was captured in a study of blood T cell repertoires in COVID-19. Clones were sequenced by immunoSEQ multiplex PCR, and TCRdb holds only the in-frame ones, with some missing. Found here are 200,000 to 250,000 clones, under 90% of them singletons; the top ten hold about 3.3%. From germline, CDR1 is SGHRS and CDR2 YFSETQ. The CDR3 contains 16 residues. V was shortened by 0 bases and J by 2 bases, with 13 bases between the two germline ends. Sequencing was done on a sample of PBMCs or T cells enriched from blood (not recorded which). This rearrangement joins TRBV5-1 to TRBJ2-3; D perhaps matches TRBD1 (5 bases). This TCR came from a woman aged 60-70 years who had recovered from COVID-19. The CDR3 reads CASSLGGPPITDTQYF. CDR3 bases: TGCGCCAGCAGCTTGGGGGGCCCACCAATCACAGATACGCAGTATTTT. Combining the CDR3 with reference TRBV5-1 and TRBJ2-3 gives the whole variable domain KAGVTQTPRYLIKTRGQQVTLSCSPISGHRSVSWYQQTPGQGLQFLFEYFSETQRNKGNFPGRFSGRQFSNSRSEMNVSTLELGDSALYLCASSLGGPPITDTQYFGPGTRLTVL.